This T cell receptor (beta chain) was recovered during a study of T cells in Graves' hyperthyroidism and ophthalmopathy. Points from the study as a whole: Median prediction lead before ophthalmopathy onset was 6 to 8 months with the model. Ophthalmopathy was distinguished from stable hyperthyroidism by 13 V-J signatures. In blood, most of the thyroid clonotypes expanded above 0.001 were also present.

Used for diagnoses were clinical symptoms, serum thyroxine and TRAb, thyroid ultrasound and orbital computed tomography. The CDR3 spans 17 residues. In germline, CDR1 is SQVTM, CDR2 ANQGSEA. V was clipped by 0 bases and J by 3 bases; unmatched bases: 10. TCR beta CDR3 sequences were amplified from RNA transcripts. The HTBI primer set served for first-round RT-PCR of the TCR CDR3. Via MiXCR, TCRdb re-called the multiplex PCR reads, giving one row per CDR3 protein. The data hold 550,000 to 600,000 distinct CDR3 sequences, with 46% observed a single time. This clonotype was observed many times. What it binds is not known.

The V call is TRBV29-1, the J call TRBJ1-2, with 10 bases matching TRBD1. What was sequenced was peripheral blood or thyroid tissue (not recorded which). This clonotype was sampled from an adult woman with Graves' disease, either hyperthyroidism or ophthalmopathy (not recorded which). The CDR3 DNA reads TGCAGCGTTGAAGATTTTGTTGAGACAGGGGGCGACTATGGCTACACCTTC. The encoded protein is CSVEDFVETGGDYGYTF.